These T cell receptor beta chains were read from a single sample in a study of T cells after somatic rescue of genetic block. Libraries were prepared by immunoSEQ multiplex PCR; TCRdb keeps only in-frame clonotypes and omits some of them. The sample holds tens of thousands of clones, approximately 96% seen once. The sample comprised peripheral blood mononuclear cells (PBMCs). The receptors originated from a child younger than two. The CDR3 runs from the conserved cysteine through the conserved F or W. A D gene is named only where the DNA matches it firmly. Clone size is not always given. Where it is, it says once, few, many or a class for expanded clones.

V gene: TRBV6-5
D gene: TRBD2
clone size: -
J gene: TRBJ2-1
CDR3 protein: CASSLAGFSYNEQFF
CDR3 DNA: TGTGCCAGCAGTCTAGCGGGCTTCTCCTACAATGAGCAGTTCTTC

V gene: TRBV2
D gene: -
clone size: -
J gene: TRBJ2-3
CDR3 protein: CASRTTTDTQYF
CDR3 DNA: TGTGCCAGCCGGACTACCACAGATACGCAGTATTTT

V gene: TRBV7-9
D gene: -
clone size: -
J gene: TRBJ1-2
CDR3 protein: CASSLWGALNYGYTF
CDR3 DNA: TGTGCCAGCAGCTTATGGGGGGCGCTTAACTATGGCTACACCTTC

V gene: TRBV5-1
D gene: -
clone size: -
J gene: TRBJ2-5
CDR3 protein: CASSPDGRLQETQYF
CDR3 DNA: TGCGCCAGCAGCCCCGACGGACGGCTCCAAGAGACCCAGTACTTC

V gene: TRBV28
D gene: -
clone size: -
J gene: TRBJ2-4
CDR3 protein: CASSHQDITKNIQYF
CDR3 DNA: TGTGCCAGCAGTCACCAGGACATAACCAAAAACATTCAGTACTTC

V gene: TRBV25-1
D gene: TRBD1
clone size: -
J gene: TRBJ1-2
CDR3 protein: CASSEWKGAAYGYTF
CDR3 DNA: TGTGCCAGCAGTGAATGGAAGGGGGCGGCCTATGGCTACACCTTC

V gene: TRBV9
D gene: TRBD1
clone size: -
J gene: TRBJ2-1
CDR3 protein: CASSVGLGTGGYNEQFF
CDR3 DNA: TGTGCCAGCAGCGTAGGGCTGGGCACAGGGGGTTACAATGAGCAGTTCTTC

V gene: TRBV9
D gene: -
clone size: -
J gene: TRBJ2-2
CDR3 protein: CASSVTGLTNTGELFF
CDR3 DNA: TGTGCCAGCAGCGTAACGGGACTGACCAACACCGGGGAGCTGTTTTTT

V gene: TRBV6-5
D gene: -
clone size: -
J gene: TRBJ1-3
CDR3 protein: CASRLGNTIYF
CDR3 DNA: TGTGCCAGCAGGCTGGGAAACACCATATATTTT

V gene: TRBV5-1
D gene: -
clone size: -
J gene: TRBJ1-3
CDR3 protein: CASSLAIGHSGNTIYF
CDR3 DNA: TGCGCCAGCAGCTTGGCCATCGGACACTCTGGAAACACCATATATTTT

V gene: TRBV28
D gene: TRBD1
clone size: -
J gene: TRBJ1-1
CDR3 protein: CASSSRTGEAFF
CDR3 DNA: TGTGCCAGCAGTTCCCGGACAGGGGAAGCTTTCTTT

V gene: TRBV10-3
D gene: -
clone size: -
J gene: TRBJ2-7
CDR3 protein: CAISDREGAEQYF
CDR3 DNA: TGTGCCATCAGTGACAGGGAAGGGGCCGAGCAGTACTTC

V gene: TRBV19
D gene: -
clone size: -
J gene: TRBJ2-2
CDR3 protein: CASSRIGGVPRTGELFF
CDR3 DNA: TGTGCCAGTAGTCGGATCGGGGGAGTACCCCGCACCGGGGAGCTGTTTTTT

V gene: TRBV11-2
D gene: TRBD1
clone size: -
J gene: TRBJ1-1
CDR3 protein: CASSSRQGLNTEAFF
CDR3 DNA: TGTGCCAGCAGCTCCCGACAGGGTTTGAACACTGAAGCTTTCTTT

V gene: TRBV5-1
D gene: -
clone size: -
J gene: TRBJ1-2
CDR3 protein: CASSLGAENYGYTF
CDR3 DNA: TGCGCCAGCAGCTTGGGGGCGGAAAACTATGGCTACACCTTC

V gene: TRBV10-3
D gene: TRBD2
clone size: -
J gene: TRBJ2-1
CDR3 protein: CATGREGYNEQFF
CDR3 DNA: TGTGCCACCGGGCGGGAGGGCTACAATGAGCAGTTCTTC

V gene: TRBV5-1
D gene: -
clone size: -
J gene: TRBJ2-3
CDR3 protein: CASSAGGGDTQYF
CDR3 DNA: TGCGCCAGCAGCGCTGGGGGGGGCGATACGCAGTATTTT

V gene: TRBV10-2
D gene: -
clone size: -
J gene: TRBJ2-3
CDR3 protein: CASSEGGTFASTDTQYF
CDR3 DNA: TGCGCCAGCAGTGAAGGGGGGACGTTCGCTAGCACAGATACGCAGTATTTT

V gene: TRBV12-1
D gene: -
clone size: -
J gene: TRBJ2-1
CDR3 protein: CASSFAGLQQFF
CDR3 DNA: TGTGCCAGCAGCTTTGCGGGACTACAGCAGTTCTTC

V gene: TRBV5-6
D gene: TRBD1
clone size: few
J gene: TRBJ2-7
CDR3 protein: CASSLGTGGYEQYF
CDR3 DNA: TGTGCCAGCAGCTTGGGGACAGGGGGCTACGAGCAGTACTTC

V gene: TRBV4-3
D gene: TRBD2
clone size: -
J gene: TRBJ2-2
CDR3 protein: CASSPGLAGGRVTGELFF
CDR3 DNA: TGCGCCAGCAGCCCCGGACTAGCGGGAGGAAGGGTCACCGGGGAGCTGTTTTTT

V gene: TRBV10-1
D gene: -
clone size: -
J gene: TRBJ1-5
CDR3 protein: CASSEGNQPQHF
CDR3 DNA: TGCGCCAGCAGTGAGGGCAATCAGCCCCAGCATTTT

V gene: TRBV5-1
D gene: -
clone size: -
J gene: TRBJ2-1
CDR3 protein: CASKQGRVNEQFF
CDR3 DNA: TGCGCCAGCAAACAGGGAAGGGTCAATGAGCAGTTCTTC

V gene: TRBV5-1
D gene: -
clone size: -
J gene: TRBJ2-7
CDR3 protein: CASSLQRGAYEQYF
CDR3 DNA: TGCGCCAGCAGCTTGCAGAGGGGGGCCTACGAGCAGTACTTC

V gene: TRBV4-1
D gene: -
clone size: -
J gene: TRBJ1-1
CDR3 protein: CASSQEGPNTEAFF
CDR3 DNA: TGCGCCAGCAGCCAAGAAGGACCGAACACTGAAGCTTTCTTT

V gene: TRBV4-3
D gene: TRBD2
clone size: -
J gene: TRBJ2-1
CDR3 protein: CASSQESGAYNEQFF
CDR3 DNA: TGCGCCAGCAGCCAAGAAAGCGGGGCCTACAATGAGCAGTTCTTC

V gene: TRBV9
D gene: TRBD1
clone size: -
J gene: TRBJ2-1
CDR3 protein: CASSVGVTDRDEQFF
CDR3 DNA: TGTGCCAGCAGCGTAGGCGTGACCGACAGGGACGAGCAGTTCTTC

V gene: TRBV4-3
D gene: TRBD2
clone size: -
J gene: TRBJ2-1
CDR3 protein: CASSQGLAGALGLTYNEQFF
CDR3 DNA: TGCGCCAGCAGCCAAGGACTAGCGGGAGCGCTAGGGCTAACCTACAATGAGCAGTTCTTC

V gene: TRBV27
D gene: -
clone size: -
J gene: TRBJ2-3
CDR3 protein: CASSLGEFYPDTQYF
CDR3 DNA: TGTGCCAGCAGTTTAGGAGAGTTTTATCCAGATACGCAGTATTTT

V gene: TRBV6-4
D gene: -
clone size: -
J gene: TRBJ2-7
CDR3 protein: CASSRIPSSEQYF
CDR3 DNA: TGTGCCAGCAGTCGAATCCCTTCTTCCGAGCAGTACTTC

V gene: TRBV5-1
D gene: -
clone size: -
J gene: TRBJ2-1
CDR3 protein: CASSLALSSYNEQFF
CDR3 DNA: TGCGCCAGCAGCTTGGCACTAAGCTCCTACAATGAGCAGTTCTTC

V gene: TRBV19
D gene: -
clone size: -
J gene: TRBJ2-2
CDR3 protein: CASSIFSVNTGELFF
CDR3 DNA: TGTGCCAGTAGTATATTTTCGGTGAACACCGGGGAGCTGTTTTTT

V gene: TRBV30
D gene: -
clone size: -
J gene: TRBJ1-3
CDR3 protein: CAWGRGSGNTIYF
CDR3 DNA: TGTGCCTGGGGACGGGGCTCTGGAAACACCATATATTTT

V gene: TRBV5-1
D gene: TRBD1
clone size: once
J gene: TRBJ1-1
CDR3 protein: CASSSGGMNTEAFF
CDR3 DNA: TGCGCCAGCAGCTCAGGGGGCATGAACACTGAAGCTTTCTTT

V gene: TRBV4-1
D gene: TRBD2
clone size: -
J gene: TRBJ2-1
CDR3 protein: CASSPPSGVEQFF
CDR3 DNA: TGCGCCAGCAGCCCCCCTAGCGGGGTTGAGCAGTTCTTC

V gene: TRBV27
D gene: TRBD1
clone size: -
J gene: TRBJ2-7
CDR3 protein: CASSLAGGEQYF
CDR3 DNA: TGTGCCAGCAGTTTAGCAGGGGGCGAGCAGTACTTC

V gene: TRBV5-1
D gene: -
clone size: once
J gene: TRBJ2-5
CDR3 protein: CASSRRAETQYF
CDR3 DNA: TGCGCCAGCAGTCGGAGGGCAGAGACCCAGTACTTC

V gene: TRBV6-6
D gene: -
clone size: once
J gene: TRBJ2-3
CDR3 protein: CASSYMEIGTDTQYF
CDR3 DNA: TGTGCCAGCAGTTACATGGAAATAGGCACAGATACGCAGTATTTT

V gene: TRBV12-2
D gene: -
clone size: -
J gene: TRBJ2-1
CDR3 protein: CASRLATSGNNEQFF
CDR3 DNA: TGTGCAAGTCGCTTAGCGACTAGCGGGAACAATGAGCAGTTCTTC

V gene: TRBV5-1
D gene: -
clone size: -
J gene: TRBJ2-7
CDR3 protein: CASTGGIPYEQYF
CDR3 DNA: TGCGCCAGCACCGGGGGAATCCCTTACGAGCAGTACTTC

V gene: TRBV7-2
D gene: -
clone size: -
J gene: TRBJ1-1
CDR3 protein: CASHWWTEAFF
CDR3 DNA: TGTGCCAGCCACTGGTGGACTGAAGCTTTCTTT

V gene: TRBV4-2
D gene: TRBD2
clone size: -
J gene: TRBJ2-5
CDR3 protein: CASSHGTSGSETQYF
CDR3 DNA: TGTGCCAGCAGCCATGGGACTAGCGGGAGTGAGACCCAGTACTTC

V gene: TRBV28
D gene: -
clone size: -
J gene: TRBJ1-5
CDR3 protein: CASSAGYQPQHF
CDR3 DNA: TGTGCCAGCAGTGCAGGTTATCAGCCCCAGCATTTT

V gene: TRBV27
D gene: -
clone size: -
J gene: TRBJ1-5
CDR3 protein: CASSSMGQPQHF
CDR3 DNA: TGTGCCAGCAGTTCTATGGGGCAGCCCCAGCATTTT

V gene: TRBV25-1
D gene: TRBD1
clone size: -
J gene: TRBJ2-5
CDR3 protein: CASSANRGKETQYF
CDR3 DNA: TGTGCCAGCAGTGCTAACAGGGGAAAAGAGACCCAGTACTTC

V gene: TRBV29-1
D gene: -
clone size: -
J gene: TRBJ1-2
CDR3 protein: CSVEGGTPYGYTF
CDR3 DNA: TGCAGCGTTGAAGGTGGGACACCTTATGGCTACACCTTC

V gene: TRBV28
D gene: -
clone size: -
J gene: TRBJ2-4
CDR3 protein: CASSRDGLLAKNIQYF
CDR3 DNA: TGTGCCAGCAGTCGGGATGGACTCCTGGCCAAAAACATTCAGTACTTC

V gene: TRBV5-4
D gene: -
clone size: -
J gene: TRBJ1-2
CDR3 protein: CASSLGTANYGYTF
CDR3 DNA: TGTGCCAGCAGCTTGGGGACAGCTAACTATGGCTACACCTTC

V gene: TRBV6-5
D gene: -
clone size: -
J gene: TRBJ2-7
CDR3 protein: CASGMGREQYF
CDR3 DNA: TGTGCCAGCGGTATGGGGCGCGAGCAGTACTTC

V gene: TRBV7-9
D gene: -
clone size: -
J gene: TRBJ1-1
CDR3 protein: CASNLKGRGMNTEAFF
CDR3 DNA: TGTGCCAGCAACTTAAAGGGACGGGGTATGAACACTGAAGCTTTCTTT

V gene: TRBV10-3
D gene: -
clone size: -
J gene: TRBJ2-3
CDR3 protein: CAIRLADTQYF
CDR3 DNA: TGTGCCATCAGGCTAGCGGATACGCAGTATTTT